Shown below are 10 T cell receptor beta chains from a single sample sequenced in a study of regulatory T cells in long-lasting Graves disease. The time point here: newly diagnosed GD, antithyroid drugs for less than 3 months. Construction of the TCR library relied on RNA isolated from PBMCs. CDR3-region Arm-PCR and iRepertoire HTBI primers produced the TCR beta libraries. Each CDR3 protein gets one entry after TCRdb re-called the multiplex PCR reads with MiXCR. The sample holds hundreds of thousands of distinct CDR3 sequences, around an eighth seen once. These data also formed part of another study, on T cells in Graves' hyperthyroidism and ophthalmopathy.

The material sequenced was peripheral blood mononuclear cells (PBMCs), taken at new diagnosis, from a patient treated with antithyroid drugs. The receptors derive from a man between 25 and 39 years old with Graves disease.

The V and J genes are TRBV5-1 and TRBJ2-6; a weak D match, TRBD2 (6 bases). Germline lookup yields CDR1 SGHRS and CDR2 YFSETQ. With 2 bases removed from V and 7 bases from J, the gap between germline ends came to 16 bases. CDR3 size: 16 residues. The CDR3 DNA reads as TGCGCCAGCAGCTTAGGGTCGCAGGGAGGAGCCAACGTCCTGACTTTC. Protein product: CASSLGSQGGANVLTF. Full variable domain (rest looked up from reference TRBV5-1 and TRBJ2-6): KAGVTQTPRYLIKTRGQQVTLSCSPISGHRSVSWYQQTPGQGLQFLFEYFSETQRNKGNFPGRFSGRQFSNSRSEMNVSTLELGDSALYLCASSLGSQGGANVLTFGAGSRLTVL.

There are many counts of this clonotype. This chain joins TRBV24-1 and TRBJ2-6; unclear D gene. CDR1 KGHDR and CDR2 SFDVKD come from the germline V gene. The length of the CDR3 is 15 residues. Trimming cost V 4 bases and J 1 base, with 7 bases left between them. CDR3 protein: CATSDASSGANVLTF. The CDR3 DNA sequence: TGTGCCACCAGTGACGCCAGTTCTGGGGCCAACGTCCTGACTTTC.

Worth noting for this clonotype: Since no conserved phenylalanine or tryptophan closes the CDR3, a read error is the likely cause. The gene calls are TRBV19 and TRBJ1-5, with D perhaps TRBD1 (5 bases). Germline V lookup: CDR1 LNHDA, CDR2 SQIVND (reference sequence). The CDR3 is made up of 14 amino acids. V was clipped by 1 base and J by 6 bases, with 10 bases between them. CDR3: CASSIGAGSQPQHL. The CDR3 DNA follows: TGTGCCAGTAGTATAGGCGCAGGGAGTCAGCCCCAGCATCTT.

The chain combines TRBV19 with TRBJ1-1, with a tentative D call TRBD1 (5 bases). This CDR3 is 14 amino acids long. Germline V lookup: CDR1 LNHDA, CDR2 SQIVND (reference sequence). V was clipped by 7 bases and J by 1 base, with 13 bases between them. The chain's CDR3 is CASKPGRTNTEAFF. The CDR3 DNA is TGTGCCAGTAAACCGGGACGGACGAACACTGAAGCTTTCTTT.

This clonotype was picked up many times. The chain is built from TRBV27 and TRBJ2-7; 10 bases are shared with TRBD2. CDR1 is MNHEY, CDR2 SMNVEV, per germline (reference sequence). V dropped 5 bases and J dropped 4; count of bases not matched to a gene: 5. This CDR3 region has 14 residues. CDR3 in amino acids: CASSLKGLAYEQYF. The DNA of the CDR3 is TGTGCCAGCAGTCTAAAGGGACTAGCGTACGAGCAGTACTTC.

This chain connects TRBV20-1 to TRBJ2-1; D not certain. Germline assignment: CDR1 DFQATT and CDR2 SNEGSKA (reference sequence). Trimming left V 5 bases short and J 2 bases short, with 13 bases between. This CDR3 region has 14 residues. The CDR3 region is CSAERLVPYNEQFF. The CDR3, as DNA: TGCAGTGCTGAGAGACTCGTACCCTACAATGAGCAGTTCTTC.

The chain carries TRBV28 and TRBJ2-7; TRBD2 matches 10 bases. After removal of 2 bases from V and 6 bases from J, the junction contained 13 bases not matched to a gene. The V gene's germline CDR1 is MDHEN and CDR2 SYDVKM. CDR3 length: 17 amino acids. In nucleotides, the CDR3 is TGTGCCAGCAGTTTACTTCCTTCTAGCGGGAGCTCGGTCGAGCAGTACTTC. It specifies CASSLLPSSGSSVEQYF.

At least ten counts were recorded for this clonotype. The CDR3 DNA is TGTGCCAGCCGTTACAACATAGGGCCAGGCTTGAACACTGAAGCTTTCTTT. Protein product: CASRYNIGPGLNTEAFF. The rearrangement uses TRBV12-3 or TRBV12-4 and TRBJ1-1, with D uncertain. This CDR3 is built from 17 residues. Trimming took 8 bases from V and 0 from J, leaving 22 bases between them.

This chain connects TRBV20-1 to TRBJ2-7, with a possible D match to TRBD2 (6 bases). This CDR3 region has 13 residues. CDR1 and CDR2 from the germline V gene are DFQATT and SNEGSKA (reference sequence). V lost 6 bases, J lost 5 bases, and 17 bases lay in between. Here the CDR3 reads CSATRPFRDEQYF. DNA of the CDR3: TGCAGTGCGACTAGACCGTTCAGGGACGAGCAGTACTTC.

This clonotype was detected ten times or more. The rearrangement joins TRBV19 to TRBJ1-5; no clear D gene. The CDR3 has 15 residues. The ends were cut back, 3 bases at V and 1 base at J, with 10 bases in the middle. CDR1 LNHDA and CDR2 SQIVND come from the germline V gene (reference sequence). CDR3 sequence reads: CASSISRPSNQPQHF. CDR3 DNA: TGTGCCAGTAGTATTTCCCGACCCAGCAATCAGCCCCAGCATTTT.